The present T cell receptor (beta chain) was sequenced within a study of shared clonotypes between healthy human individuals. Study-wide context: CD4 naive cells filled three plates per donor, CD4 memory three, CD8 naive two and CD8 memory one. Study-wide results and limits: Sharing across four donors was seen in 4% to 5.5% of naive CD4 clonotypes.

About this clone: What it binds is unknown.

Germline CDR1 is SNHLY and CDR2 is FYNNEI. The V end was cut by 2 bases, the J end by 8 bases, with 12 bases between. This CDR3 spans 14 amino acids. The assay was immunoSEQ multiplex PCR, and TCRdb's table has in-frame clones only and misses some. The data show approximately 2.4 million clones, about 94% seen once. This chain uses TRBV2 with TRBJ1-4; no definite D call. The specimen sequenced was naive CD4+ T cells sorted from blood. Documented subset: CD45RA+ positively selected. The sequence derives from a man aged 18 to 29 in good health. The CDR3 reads CASSEQGGREKLFF. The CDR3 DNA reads TGTGCCAGCAGTGAACAAGGAGGGAGGGAAAAACTGTTTTTT.